The rows below give T cell receptor beta chains drawn from one sample of a study of shared clonotypes between healthy human individuals. TCRdb's table, derived via immunoSEQ multiplex PCR, lists solely in-frame clones and lacks some. The sample has over 95,000 clones; around two thirds are singletons. The sample was memory CD8+ T cells sorted from blood. The receptors were sampled from a woman younger than 45 in good health. CDR3s include the opening cysteine and the closing phenylalanine or tryptophan. D genes are given only for firm matches. Rows give clone size only sometimes, using once, few, many, or a class for an expanded clone.

J gene,D gene,clone size,V gene,CDR3 protein,CDR3 DNA
TRBJ2-7,TRBD2,-,TRBV11-2,CASRTSGEQYF,TGTGCCAGCAGGACTAGCGGCGAGCAGTACTTC
TRBJ2-5,-,-,TRBV7-6,CASSTLTMGETQYF,TGTGCCAGCAGCACCCTTACTATGGGGGAGACCCAGTACTTC
TRBJ2-2,TRBD2,-,TRBV6-5,CASSELADTGELFF,TGTGCCAGCAGTGAACTAGCGGACACCGGGGAGCTGTTTTTT
TRBJ1-2,TRBD1,once,TRBV19,CASSIPQDRGYYGYTF,TGTGCCAGTAGTATACCCCAGGACAGGGGTTACTATGGCTACACCTTC
TRBJ2-5,-,-,TRBV19,CASSEGTGTQYF,TGTGCCAGTAGTGAGGGGACTGGGACCCAGTACTTC
TRBJ1-3,-,few,TRBV13,CASSPRLYSGNTIYF,TGTGCCAGCAGCCCAAGGCTGTACTCTGGAAACACCATATATTTT
TRBJ2-1,-,-,TRBV5-1,CASSMAGGMINNEQFF,TGCGCCAGCAGCATGGCCGGCGGGATGATAAACAATGAGCAGTTCTTC
TRBJ2-5,TRBD1,-,TRBV7-2,CASSLHGQGGETQYF,TGTGCCAGCAGCTTACACGGACAGGGGGGAGAGACCCAGTACTTC
TRBJ2-1,-,-,TRBV19,CASSIDLAFTYNEQFF,TGTGCCAGTAGTATAGATCTAGCTTTTACCTACAATGAGCAGTTCTTC
TRBJ2-7,TRBD2,-,TRBV28,CASSFPWRKNGTSGSLAYEQYF,TGTGCCAGCAGTTTTCCGTGGCGAAAAAACGGGACTAGCGGGAGTCTAGCGTACGAGCAGTACTTC
TRBJ2-1,-,-,TRBV4-1,CASSQVPYSYNEQFF,TGCGCCAGCAGCCAGGTCCCTTACTCCTACAATGAGCAGTTCTTC
TRBJ1-2,-,-,TRBV6-1,CASSEDPFQTYGYTF,TGTGCCAGCAGCGAGGACCCGTTTCAGACCTATGGCTACACCTTC
TRBJ2-7,-,-,TRBV6-6,CASSHPGHRFDEQYF,TGTGCCAGCAGTCACCCGGGACACAGGTTCGACGAGCAGTACTTC
TRBJ1-5,-,few,TRBV4-1,CASSQKADGDVGQPQHF,TGCGCCAGCAGCCAAAAGGCGGACGGGGACGTAGGTCAGCCCCAGCATTTT
TRBJ2-3,TRBD2,many,TRBV6-4,CASSEGGRETDTQYF,TGTGCCAGCAGTGAAGGCGGGAGAGAAACAGATACGCAGTATTTT
TRBJ2-7,-,-,TRBV30,CAWSPSPVGGYEQYF,TGTGCCTGGTCGCCTAGCCCGGTGGGGGGCTACGAGCAGTACTTC
TRBJ1-5,-,-,TRBV4-1,CASSQAKMSNQPQHF,TGCGCCAGCAGCCAAGCAAAGATGAGCAATCAGCCCCAGCATTTT
TRBJ1-1,-,-,TRBV25-1,CASSELGGLGAFF,TGTGCCAGCAGTGAACTCGGGGGGCTGGGAGCTTTCTTT
TRBJ1-2,-,few,TRBV28,CASSFFGLGGRDYGYTF,TGTGCCAGCAGTTTCTTTGGTCTCGGGGGCAGGGACTATGGCTACACCTTC
TRBJ1-1,-,-,TRBV13,CASSPTYRRIRATEAFF,TGTGCCAGCAGCCCTACTTACAGGAGAATCAGGGCCACTGAAGCTTTCTTT
TRBJ2-2,-,-,TRBV18,CASSLVSGNTGELFF,TGTGCCAGCTCACTTGTTAGCGGGAACACCGGGGAGCTGTTTTTT